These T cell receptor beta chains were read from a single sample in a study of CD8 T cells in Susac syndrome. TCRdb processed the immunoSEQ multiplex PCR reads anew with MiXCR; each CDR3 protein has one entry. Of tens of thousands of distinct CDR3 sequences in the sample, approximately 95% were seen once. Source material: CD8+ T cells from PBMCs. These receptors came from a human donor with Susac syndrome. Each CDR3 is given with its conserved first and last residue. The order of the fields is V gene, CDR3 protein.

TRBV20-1 CSALSGSGTDTQYF
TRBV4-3 CASSQDRDSSYEQYF
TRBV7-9 CASSRASSTDTQYF
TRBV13 CASSSGTQEAFF
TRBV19 CAPTMAGRAGAEQFF
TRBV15 CATSSYPYNEQFF
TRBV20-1 CSATEVGQGHEQYF
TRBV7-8 CASSLWEGLPPNNEQFF
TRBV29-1 CSVQGQGMTFF
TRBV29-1 CSVEDGDSSYEQYF
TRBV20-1 CSARVGGSLYNEQFF
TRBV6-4 CASSDQSGGGNEQFF
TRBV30 CAWSVPGRTEAFF
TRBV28 CASSLGQGATDTQYF
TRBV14 CASSQDMMNTEAFF
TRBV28 CASSFSFTQPQHF
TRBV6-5 CASQGSTDTQYF
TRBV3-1 CASSQGLAGGTWETQYF
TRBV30 CAWSVLGVAYEQYF
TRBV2 CASRDIPRGEKLFF
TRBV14 CASSPLVYNEQFF
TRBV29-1 CSVVAANTGELFF
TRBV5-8 CASSPRDRYKFF
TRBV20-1 CSAPHRDSQYF
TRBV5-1 CASSYAADTQYF
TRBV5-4 CASSLVVGDGYTF
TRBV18 CASSPLGARDEQYF
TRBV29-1 CSVVGSHTEAFF
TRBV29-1 CSVEQGSYNEQFF
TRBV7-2 CASSPGTHTGELFF